This is a list of T cell receptor beta chains from one sample in a study of T cell responses to AZD1222 COVID-19 vaccine. Sequencing used immunoSEQ multiplex PCR; TCRdb keeps in-frame clones, though not all of them. The repertoire holds about 140,000 clones, about 90% seen once, with less than 7% in the top ten. This specimen was peripheral blood, taken on day 0 of AZD1222 vaccination. These receptors all come from an adult in good health. The CDR3 runs from the conserved cysteine through the conserved F or W.

V: TRBV15; CDR3: CATSREPVGGYTF
V: TRBV29-1; CDR3: CSYTLPARSSYEQYF
V: TRBV9; CDR3: CASTGGGVGETQYF
V: TRBV14; CDR3: CASSLKTYLDNEQFF
V: TRBV20-1; CDR3: CSATDYEQYF
V: TRBV19; CDR3: CASSPGSSYEQYF
V: TRBV9; CDR3: CASSVGGTGVSEKLFF
V: TRBV29-1; CDR3: CSVEARADRRAAQYF
V: TRBV28; CDR3: CASSLEVGGGRLYNEQFF
V: TRBV19; CDR3: CASSTAGQGRNEQFF
V: TRBV19; CDR3: CASTTRIHTDTQYF
V: TRBV7-2; CDR3: CASSLVLSGANVLTF
V: TRBV5-6; CDR3: CASSLILPETQYF
V: TRBV4-3; CDR3: CASSQDVNQPQHF
V: TRBV7-9; CDR3: CASSLEGTAYEQYF
V: TRBV7-2; CDR3: CASSSDYEQYF
V: TRBV5-4; CDR3: CASSLNKFDEKLFF
V: TRBV9; CDR3: CASSVGGGTLSNTIYF
V: TRBV7-3; CDR3: CASSVGGESRSPLHF
V: TRBV12-3/TRBV12-4; CDR3: CASSSYGEGKHF
V: TRBV6-1; CDR3: CASSESPPGETVNEKLFF
V: TRBV7-9; CDR3: CASRPGAMGTGELFF
V: TRBV5-6; CDR3: CASSSGGYYGYTF
V: TRBV28; CDR3: CASSPGTQNTEAFF
V: TRBV5-1; CDR3: CASSRDRATNEKLFF
V: TRBV6-2/TRBV6-3; CDR3: CASSNSLYGYTF
V: TRBV30; CDR3: CAWSRGGSQVYGYTF
V: TRBV15; CDR3: CATSRDRKGVGMDEQFF
V: TRBV18; CDR3: CASSTGRNTEAFF
V: TRBV9; CDR3: CASSVGDLTEAFF
V: TRBV6-5; CDR3: CASHDSGSNQPQHF
V: TRBV9; CDR3: CASSPGGAARGETQYF
V: TRBV5-1; CDR3: CASSLDGGHTDTQYF
V: TRBV13; CDR3: CASSFQGGGANEKLFF
V: TRBV5-5; CDR3: CASSLAPGTYEQYF
V: TRBV30; CDR3: CAWSVWLTHGTEAFF
V: TRBV4-1; CDR3: CASSQDLGADTQYF
V: TRBV6-2/TRBV6-3; CDR3: CASSYRVRAEAFF
V: TRBV4-3; CDR3: CASSQTTAYEQYF
V: TRBV18; CDR3: CASSPFRGGEADTQYF
V: TRBV4-1; CDR3: CASSQEKGAGTEAFF